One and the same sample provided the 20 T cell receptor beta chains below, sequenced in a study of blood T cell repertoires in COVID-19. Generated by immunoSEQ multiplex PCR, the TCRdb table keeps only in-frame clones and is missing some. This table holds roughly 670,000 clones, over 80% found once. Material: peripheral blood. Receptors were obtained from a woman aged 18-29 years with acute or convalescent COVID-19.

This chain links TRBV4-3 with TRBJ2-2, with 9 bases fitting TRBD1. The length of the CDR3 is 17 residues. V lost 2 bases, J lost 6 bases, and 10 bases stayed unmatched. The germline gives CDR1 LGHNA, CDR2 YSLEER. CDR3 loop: CASSQRSPGQGPGELFF. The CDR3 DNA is TGCGCCAGCAGCCAACGGTCTCCGGGACAGGGTCCCGGGGAGCTGTTTTTT.

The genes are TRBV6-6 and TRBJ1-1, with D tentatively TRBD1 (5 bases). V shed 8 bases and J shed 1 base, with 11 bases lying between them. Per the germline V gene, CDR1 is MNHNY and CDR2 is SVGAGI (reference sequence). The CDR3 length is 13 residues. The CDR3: CASPPDRNTEAFF. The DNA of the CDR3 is TGTGCCAGCCCGCCTGACAGGAACACTGAAGCTTTCTTT.

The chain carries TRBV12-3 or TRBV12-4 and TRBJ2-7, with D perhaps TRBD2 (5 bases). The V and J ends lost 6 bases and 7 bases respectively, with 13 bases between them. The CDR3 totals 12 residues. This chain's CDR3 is CASSPAGPEQYF. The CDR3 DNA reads TGTGCCAGCAGCCCGGCGGGTCCGGAGCAGTACTTC.

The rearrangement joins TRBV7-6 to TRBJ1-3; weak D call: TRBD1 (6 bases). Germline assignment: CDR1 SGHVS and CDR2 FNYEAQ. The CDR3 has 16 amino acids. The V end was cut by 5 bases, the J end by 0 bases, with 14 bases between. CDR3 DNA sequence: TGTGCCAGCAGCCCCTGGGACACCAACTCTGGAAACACCATATATTTT. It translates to CASSPWDTNSGNTIYF.

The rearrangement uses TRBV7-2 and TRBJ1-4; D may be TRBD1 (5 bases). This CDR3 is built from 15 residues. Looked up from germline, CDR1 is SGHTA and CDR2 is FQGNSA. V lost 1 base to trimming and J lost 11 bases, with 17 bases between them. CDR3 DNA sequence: TGTGCCAGCAGCTTAGTGTCCGGGACTCCGGATAAACTGTTTTTT. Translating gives CASSLVSGTPDKLFF.

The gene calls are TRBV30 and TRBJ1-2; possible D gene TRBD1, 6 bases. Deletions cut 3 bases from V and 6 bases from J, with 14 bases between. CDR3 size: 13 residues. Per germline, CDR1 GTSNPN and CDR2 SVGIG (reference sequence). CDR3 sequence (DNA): TGTGCCTGGAGCCGAGGGGGGGTCGATGGCTACACCTTC. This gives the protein CAWSRGGVDGYTF.

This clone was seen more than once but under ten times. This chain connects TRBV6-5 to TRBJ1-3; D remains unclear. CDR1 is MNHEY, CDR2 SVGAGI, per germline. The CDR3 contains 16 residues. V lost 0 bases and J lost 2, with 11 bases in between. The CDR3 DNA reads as TGTGCCAGCAGTTACTCCCTCAAACTTACTGGAAACACCATATATTTT. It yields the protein CASSYSLKLTGNTIYF.

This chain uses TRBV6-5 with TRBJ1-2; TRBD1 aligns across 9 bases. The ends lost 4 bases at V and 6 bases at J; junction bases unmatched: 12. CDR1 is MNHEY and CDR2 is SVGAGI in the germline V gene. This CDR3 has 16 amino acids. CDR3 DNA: TGTGCCAGCAGTTTATCTTCCCCGGGACAGGGAAATGGCTACACCTTC. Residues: CASSLSSPGQGNGYTF.

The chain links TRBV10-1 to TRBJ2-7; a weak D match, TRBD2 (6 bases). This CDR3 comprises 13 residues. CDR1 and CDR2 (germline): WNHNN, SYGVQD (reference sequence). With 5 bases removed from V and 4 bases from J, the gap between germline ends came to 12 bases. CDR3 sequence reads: CASSRGRGYEQYF. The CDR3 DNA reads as TGCGCCAGCAGTCGAGGGCGGGGTTACGAGCAGTACTTC.

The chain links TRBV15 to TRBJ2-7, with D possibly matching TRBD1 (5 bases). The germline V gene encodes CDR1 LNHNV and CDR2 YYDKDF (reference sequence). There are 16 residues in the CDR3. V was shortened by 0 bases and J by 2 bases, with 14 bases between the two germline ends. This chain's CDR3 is CATSREGSRVPYEQYF. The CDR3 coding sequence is TGTGCCACCAGCAGAGAGGGGTCCAGGGTCCCCTACGAGCAGTACTTC.

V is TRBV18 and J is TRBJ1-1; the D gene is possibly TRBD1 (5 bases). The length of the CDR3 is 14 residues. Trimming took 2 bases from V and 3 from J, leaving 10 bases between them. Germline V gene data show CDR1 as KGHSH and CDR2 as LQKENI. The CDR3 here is CASSPRGVDTEAFF. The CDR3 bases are TGTGCCAGCTCACCAAGGGGCGTTGACACTGAAGCTTTCTTT.

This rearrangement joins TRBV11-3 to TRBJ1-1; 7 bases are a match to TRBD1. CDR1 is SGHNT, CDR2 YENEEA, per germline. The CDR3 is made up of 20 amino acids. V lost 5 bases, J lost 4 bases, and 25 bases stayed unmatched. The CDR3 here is CASSPFLAPWHHTGATEAFF. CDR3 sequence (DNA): TGTGCCAGCAGCCCCTTTTTAGCCCCCTGGCACCACACAGGGGCCACTGAAGCTTTCTTT.

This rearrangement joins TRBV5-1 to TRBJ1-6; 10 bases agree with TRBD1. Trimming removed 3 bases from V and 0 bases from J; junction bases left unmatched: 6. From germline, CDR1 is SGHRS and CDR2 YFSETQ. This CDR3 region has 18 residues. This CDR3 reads CASSWDRGLGSYNSPLHF. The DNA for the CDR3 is TGCGCCAGCAGCTGGGACAGGGGCTTAGGCTCCTATAATTCACCCCTCCACTTT.

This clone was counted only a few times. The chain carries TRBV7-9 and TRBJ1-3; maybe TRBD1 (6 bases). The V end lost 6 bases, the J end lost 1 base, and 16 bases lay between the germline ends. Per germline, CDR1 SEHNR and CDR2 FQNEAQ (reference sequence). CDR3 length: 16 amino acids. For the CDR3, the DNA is TGTGCCAGCAGTATAAACTGGGGGCCTTCTGGAAACACCATATATTTT. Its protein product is CASSINWGPSGNTIYF. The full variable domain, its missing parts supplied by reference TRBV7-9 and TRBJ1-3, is DTGVSQNPRHKITKRGQNVTFRCDPISEHNRLYWYRQTLGQGPEFLTYFQNEAQLEKSRLLSDRFSAERPKGSFSTLEIQRTEQGDSAMYLCASSINWGPSGNTIYFGEGSWLTVV.

CDR3 sequence: CASSFLTLRNTEAFF. In DNA form, the CDR3 reads TGTGCCAGCAGTTTTCTGACACTTAGGAACACTGAAGCTTTCTTT. The chain couples TRBV27 to TRBJ1-1, with D uncertain. In germline, CDR1 is MNHEY, CDR2 SMNVEV (reference sequence). The CDR3 is made up of 15 amino acids. Between the trimmed V and J ends, which lost 3 bases and 1 base, there was a span of 12 bases.

CDR3 DNA: TGTGCCAGCCGAAGCGGGGGGTACTCTGGAAACACCATATATTTT. Amino acid sequence: CASRSGGYSGNTIYF. The gene calls are TRBV21-1 and TRBJ1-3. TRBV21-1 is a listed pseudogene. The CDR3 runs to 15 residues.

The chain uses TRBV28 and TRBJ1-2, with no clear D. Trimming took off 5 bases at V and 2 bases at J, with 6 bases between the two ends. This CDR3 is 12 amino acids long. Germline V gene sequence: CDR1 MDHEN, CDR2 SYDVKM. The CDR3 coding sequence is TGTGCCAGCAGTGACACAAACTATGGCTACACCTTC. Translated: CASSDTNYGYTF.

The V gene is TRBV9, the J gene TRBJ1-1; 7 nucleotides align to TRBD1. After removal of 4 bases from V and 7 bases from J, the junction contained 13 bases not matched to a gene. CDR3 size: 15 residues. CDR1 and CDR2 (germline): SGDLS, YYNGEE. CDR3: CASSPSGQVWIEAFF. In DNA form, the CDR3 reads TGTGCCAGCAGCCCAAGTGGACAGGTCTGGATTGAAGCTTTCTTT.

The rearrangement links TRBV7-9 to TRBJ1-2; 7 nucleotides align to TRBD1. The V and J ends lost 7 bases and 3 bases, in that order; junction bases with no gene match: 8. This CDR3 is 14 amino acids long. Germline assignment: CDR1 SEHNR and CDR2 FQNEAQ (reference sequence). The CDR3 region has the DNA TGTGCCAGCACCCCGCTAGACAGGGACTATGGCTACACCTTC. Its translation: CASTPLDRDYGYTF.

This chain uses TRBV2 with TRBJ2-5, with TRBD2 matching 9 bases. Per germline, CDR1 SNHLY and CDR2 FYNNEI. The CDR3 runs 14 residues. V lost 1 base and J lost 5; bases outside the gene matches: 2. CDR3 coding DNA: TGTGCCAGCAGTGAAGGTCTAGCGGGGGAGACCCAGTACTTC. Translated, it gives CASSEGLAGETQYF.